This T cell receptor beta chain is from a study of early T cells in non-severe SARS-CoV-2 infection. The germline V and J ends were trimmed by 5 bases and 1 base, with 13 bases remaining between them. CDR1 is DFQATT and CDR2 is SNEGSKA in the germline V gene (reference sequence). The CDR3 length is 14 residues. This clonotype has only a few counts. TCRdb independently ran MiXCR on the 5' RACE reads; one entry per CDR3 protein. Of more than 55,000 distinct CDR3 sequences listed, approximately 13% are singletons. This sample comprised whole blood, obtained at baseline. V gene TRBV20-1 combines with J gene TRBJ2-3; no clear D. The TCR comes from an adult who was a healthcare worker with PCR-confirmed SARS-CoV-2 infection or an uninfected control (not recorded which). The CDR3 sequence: CSALGYEGTDTQYF. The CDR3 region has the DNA TGCAGTGCTTTAGGGTATGAGGGCACAGATACGCAGTATTTT.